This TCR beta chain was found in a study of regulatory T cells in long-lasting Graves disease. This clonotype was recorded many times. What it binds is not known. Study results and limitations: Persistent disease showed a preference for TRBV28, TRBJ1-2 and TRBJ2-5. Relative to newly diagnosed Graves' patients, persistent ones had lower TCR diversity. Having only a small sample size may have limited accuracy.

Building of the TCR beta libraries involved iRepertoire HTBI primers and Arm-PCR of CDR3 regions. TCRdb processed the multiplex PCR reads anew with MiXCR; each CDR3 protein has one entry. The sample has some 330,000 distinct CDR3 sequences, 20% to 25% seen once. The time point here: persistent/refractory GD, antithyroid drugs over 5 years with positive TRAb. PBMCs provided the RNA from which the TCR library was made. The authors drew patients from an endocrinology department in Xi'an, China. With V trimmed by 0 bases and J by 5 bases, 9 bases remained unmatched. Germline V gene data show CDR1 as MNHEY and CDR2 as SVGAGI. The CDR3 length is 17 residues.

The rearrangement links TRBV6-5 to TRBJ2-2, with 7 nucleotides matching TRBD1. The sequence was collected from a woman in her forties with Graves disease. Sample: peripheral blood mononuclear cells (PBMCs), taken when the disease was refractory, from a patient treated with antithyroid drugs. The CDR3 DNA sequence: TGTGCCAGCAGTTACTCAACAGGGGCAAGGGGAACCGGGGAGCTGTTTTTT. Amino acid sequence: CASSYSTGARGTGELFF.